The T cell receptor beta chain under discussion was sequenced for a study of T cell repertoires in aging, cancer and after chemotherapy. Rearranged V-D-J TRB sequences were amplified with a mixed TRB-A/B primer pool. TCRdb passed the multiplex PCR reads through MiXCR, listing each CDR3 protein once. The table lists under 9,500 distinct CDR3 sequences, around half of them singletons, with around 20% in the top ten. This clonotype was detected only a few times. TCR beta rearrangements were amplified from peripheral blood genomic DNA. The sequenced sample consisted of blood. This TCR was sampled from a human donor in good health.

The CDR3, as DNA: TGTGCCAGTAGTGTCGGGACTAGCGGGTTACAATCCTACAATGAGCAGTTCTTC. It specifies CASSVGTSGLQSYNEQFF. This chain uses TRBV19 with TRBJ2-1; 12 bases agree with TRBD2. This CDR3 spans 18 amino acids. Germline V lookup: CDR1 LNHDA, CDR2 SQIVND (reference sequence). V trimming: 5 bases; J trimming: 1 base; junction bases outside the gene matches: 9.